This paragraph covers one TCR beta chain sequence. What it binds is unknown. Combined were second doses at about 4 or about 12 weeks. Sequencing was performed with immunoSEQ multiplex PCR; in TCRdb, only in-frame clones are kept and a portion is missing. The sample shows 90,000 or so clones, roughly 89% of them seen only once. This specimen comes from a study of T cell responses to AZD1222 COVID-19 vaccine. Study-wide results and caveats: The study sampled repertoires only after the peak T cell response. Baseline testing showed seropositivity in only a handful of AZD1222 recipients. Donors were mostly white British, more females; clonal diversity possibly underestimated.

Sequenced here: peripheral blood, sampled 28 days after the second AZD1222 dose. This clonotype originated in an adult who received the AZD1222 COVID-19 vaccine.

The CDR3: CASSMSGAHSYEQYF. The CDR3 DNA follows: TGTGCCAGCTCAATGTCCGGGGCCCACTCCTACGAGCAGTACTTC. The V call is TRBV6-5, the J call TRBJ2-7; D assignment may be TRBD1 or TRBD2 (5 bases each). V dropped 8 bases and J dropped 0 bases, with 17 bases sitting between them. Germline CDR1 is MNHEY and CDR2 is SVGAGI. This CDR3 comprises 15 residues.